These T cell receptor beta chains were read from a single sample in a study of T cell responses to AZD1222 COVID-19 vaccine. Profiling relied on immunoSEQ multiplex PCR, and the TCRdb table lists in-frame clones only, not all of them. The sample carries 250,000 to 300,000 clones, 90% to 95% recorded once. The sample consisted of peripheral blood, taken 28 days after the second AZD1222 dose. The receptors originated from an adult who received the AZD1222 COVID-19 vaccine. CDR3s include the opening cysteine and the closing phenylalanine or tryptophan. The D gene is left open where the match is weak. Size is omitted from some rows. Given values are once, few, many or a class for expanded clones.

TRBV7-9	TRBJ2-3	-	-	CASSPTESTDTQYF	TGTGCCAGCAGCCCGACGGAAAGCACAGATACGCAGTATTTT
TRBV5-4	TRBJ2-1	-	-	CASSFAGQSYNEQFF	TGTGCCAGCAGCTTTGCGGGACAGTCCTACAATGAGCAGTTCTTC
TRBV5-1	TRBJ1-5	-	many	CASSSGAIACYQPQHF	TGCGCCAGCAGCTCTGGGGCCATAGCTTGCTATCAGCCCCAGCATTTT
TRBV18	TRBJ1-3	-	-	CASSRQDLGNTIYF	TGTGCCAGCTCTCGACAAGATCTTGGAAACACCATATATTTT
TRBV30	TRBJ2-1	-	-	CAWSDRWDEQFF	TGTGCCTGGAGCGACAGGTGGGATGAGCAGTTCTTC
TRBV27	TRBJ2-7	TRBD1	-	CASSKGASYEQYF	TGTGCCAGCAGTAAGGGGGCCAGCTACGAGCAGTACTTC
TRBV5-6	TRBJ1-2	-	-	CASTSAGDSGGYYGYTF	TGTGCCAGCACCTCAGCAGGGGACTCCGGAGGGTACTATGGCTACACCTTC
TRBV19	TRBJ1-4	-	-	CASSIRGSRGEKLFF	TGTGCCAGTAGTATCAGAGGGAGCCGAGGGGAAAAACTGTTTTTT
TRBV7-9	TRBJ2-7	-	-	CASSLVGAASSEQYF	TGTGCCAGCAGCTTAGTGGGAGCAGCTTCGAGTGAGCAGTACTTC
TRBV5-1	TRBJ1-3	-	-	CASSPQGSGNTIYF	TGCGCCAGCAGCCCGCAGGGTTCTGGAAACACCATATATTTT
TRBV9	TRBJ1-2	TRBD1	-	CASSSHGTADGYTF	TGTGCCAGCAGCTCACACGGGACAGCCGATGGCTACACCTTC
TRBV9	TRBJ2-1	-	-	CASSVTRGYNEQFF	TGTGCCAGCAGCGTAACTCGCGGCTACAATGAGCAGTTCTTC
TRBV7-6	TRBJ2-7	-	-	CASSLATGVGEQYF	TGTGCCAGCAGCTTAGCAACGGGAGTGGGGGAGCAGTACTTC
TRBV18	TRBJ2-5	TRBD1	-	CASSPGTGSPVPQYF	TGTGCCAGCTCACCAGGGACAGGGAGCCCGGTGCCCCAGTACTTC
TRBV13	TRBJ2-1	-	-	CASSPTGVRAGQFF	TGTGCCAGCAGCCCGACCGGGGTCAGGGCGGGGCAGTTCTTC
TRBV29-1	TRBJ2-7	TRBD1	-	CSVESPQGDEQYF	TGCAGCGTTGAAAGTCCGCAGGGGGACGAGCAGTACTTC
TRBV9	TRBJ1-5	-	-	CASSPGSNQPQHF	TGTGCCAGCAGCCCGGGGAGCAATCAGCCCCAGCATTTT
TRBV2	TRBJ2-7	TRBD1	-	CASGRTGYHEQYF	TGTGCCAGCGGAAGGACAGGGTACCACGAGCAGTACTTC
TRBV11-1	TRBJ1-5	-	-	CASSLEGINQPQHF	TGTGCCAGCAGCTTAGAAGGGATTAATCAGCCCCAGCATTTT
TRBV9	TRBJ2-4	-	-	CASSVQKLALAKNIQYF	TGTGCCAGCAGCGTACAGAAACTTGCTCTAGCCAAAAACATTCAGTACTTC
TRBV10-2	TRBJ1-5	-	-	CASSSPTSNQPQHF	TGCGCCAGCAGCTCTCCAACAAGCAATCAGCCCCAGCATTTT
TRBV20-1	TRBJ1-5	-	once	CSASGQGNQPQHF	TGCAGTGCTAGTGGCCAGGGCAATCAGCCCCAGCATTTT
TRBV3-1/TRBV3-2	TRBJ2-7	-	-	CASSRRGGYEQYF	TGTGCCAGCAGCCGCAGGGGAGGATACGAGCAGTACTTC
TRBV7-8	TRBJ1-2	TRBD1	-	CASSPAVGGRVYGYTF	TGTGCCAGCAGCCCCGCGGTAGGGGGCAGGGTATATGGCTACACCTTC
TRBV15	TRBJ2-7	TRBD1	-	CATSHRNRGNDEQYF	TGTGCCACCAGTCACCGGAACAGGGGTAACGACGAGCAGTACTTC
TRBV6-2/TRBV6-3	TRBJ2-7	TRBD2	once	CASSYSQREFSYEQYF	TGTGCCAGCAGTTACAGCCAGCGGGAGTTTTCCTACGAGCAGTACTTC
TRBV11-3	TRBJ2-7	-	-	CASSQAGRYEQYF	TGTGCCAGCAGCCAAGCCGGCAGATACGAGCAGTACTTC
TRBV5-4	TRBJ1-2	-	few	CASSSHRIPYGYTF	TGTGCCAGCAGCTCGCACAGGATCCCCTATGGCTACACCTTC
TRBV7-9	TRBJ1-1	TRBD1	-	CASSFSRGWTEAFF	TGTGCCAGCAGCTTTAGCAGGGGGTGGACTGAAGCTTTCTTT
TRBV5-1	TRBJ2-7	-	-	CASSRREAYEQYF	TGCGCCAGCAGCCGGAGGGAAGCCTACGAGCAGTACTTC
TRBV29-1	TRBJ1-1	-	-	CSVAQSRGGEAFF	TGCAGCGTTGCCCAGTCGCGGGGGGGGGAAGCTTTCTTT
TRBV11-3	TRBJ2-6	TRBD1	-	CASSPRQGSGANVLTF	TGTGCCAGCAGCCCCCGACAGGGCTCGGGGGCCAACGTCCTGACTTTC
TRBV5-1	TRBJ1-6	TRBD1	once	CASSQGQGKVSPLHF	TGCGCCAGCAGCCAAGGACAGGGGAAGGTTTCACCCCTCCACTTT
TRBV7-6	TRBJ1-4	TRBD1	-	CASSLSQGAREKLFF	TGTGCCAGCAGCTTATCACAGGGGGCGCGGGAAAAACTGTTTTTT
TRBV5-1	TRBJ2-1	TRBD2	-	CASSLPGGYNEQFF	TGCGCCAGCAGCCTCCCGGGGGGATACAATGAGCAGTTCTTC
TRBV4-1	TRBJ2-7	TRBD2	-	CASSPREGVYEQYF	TGCGCCAGCAGCCCTCGGGAGGGGGTCTACGAGCAGTACTTC
TRBV15	TRBJ1-5	-	-	CATSLKGGLQPQHF	TGTGCCACCAGCCTCAAGGGGGGTCTCCAGCCCCAGCATTTT
TRBV6-2/TRBV6-3	TRBJ2-5	-	-	CASSSPLTGRETQYF	TGTGCCAGCAGTTCACCCCTAACCGGACGTGAGACCCAGTACTTC
TRBV18	TRBJ1-6	TRBD1	-	CASSRPLGDRDNSPLHF	TGTGCCAGCTCACGTCCGCTGGGTGACAGGGATAATTCACCCCTCCACTTT
TRBV7-2	TRBJ2-4	-	-	CASSLGGVRGEYF	TGTGCCAGCAGCTTAGGCGGGGTCCGAGGAGAGTACTTC
TRBV7-9	TRBJ1-2	-	-	CASSTEALGYTF	TGTGCCAGCAGCACGGAGGCGCTTGGCTACACCTTC
TRBV29-1	TRBJ2-2	-	few	CSARWIAGELFF	TGCAGCGCCCGGTGGATAGCCGGGGAGCTGTTTTTT